This T cell receptor (beta chain) was captured by sequencing in a study of a mutant IDH1 vaccine in newly diagnosed glioma. Described time point: week 47, end of study. In every dose of vaccine, 300 ug of mutant IDH1 20-mer peptide was given alongside topical imiquimod. Assay: immunoSEQ multiplex PCR; the TCRdb copy retains only in-frame clones and omits some. The table has about 94,000 clones, approximately 89% seen once. In germline, CDR1 is MNHEY, CDR2 SVGAGI. V lost 2 bases and J 1 base, leaving 10 bases between the germline ends. The CDR3 consists of 15 residues. Notes on this clone: What it recognizes is unknown.

The specimen was PBMCs, collected from a glioma patient whose treatment included an IDH1 peptide vaccine. The chain carries TRBV6-5 and TRBJ2-3; D is tentatively TRBD1 or TRBD2 (5 bases each). The sequence came from a woman in her 50s with glioma. CDR3 loop: CASSYGGAGTDTQYF. CDR3 bases: TGTGCCAGCAGTTACGGGGGAGCGGGCACAGATACGCAGTATTTT.